This record concerns one T cell receptor (beta chain) sequence. What it binds is unknown. This sample was taken from a study of Graves' ophthalmopathy and Graves' hyperthyroidism. Study-level findings and limits: Sensitivity reached 85% to 90% and specificity roughly 76% for a 13-signature model separating ophthalmopathy from stable hyperthyroidism.

The V gene lost 3 bases and the J gene lost 1 base, with 9 bases spanning the gap. Germline V gives CDR1 LNHDA, CDR2 SQIVND (reference sequence). CDR3 length: 14 amino acids. TCR beta CDR3 amplification used RNA transcripts. An initial RT-PCR round employing HTBI primers preceded a second-round multiplex PCR. MiXCR, applied by TCRdb to the multiplex PCR reads, yields one record per CDR3 protein. The table shows 300,000 or so distinct CDR3 sequences, with 15% to 20% occurring only once. This clonotype was obtained from an adult man with Graves' ophthalmopathy. Sequencing was carried out using peripheral blood. J is TRBJ1-1 and V is TRBV19; perhaps TRBD1 as D (5 bases). CDR3 sequence: CASSIRTGNTEAFF. In DNA form, the CDR3 reads TGTGCCAGTAGTATCCGAACAGGGAACACTGAAGCTTTCTTT. Based on the CDR3 plus reference TRBV19 and TRBJ1-1, the full variable domain is DGGITQSPKYLFRKEGQNVTLSCEQNLNHDAMYWYRQDPGQGLRLIYYSQIVNDFQKGDIAEGYSVSREKKESFPLTVTSAQKNPTAFYLCASSIRTGNTEAFFGQGTRLTVV.